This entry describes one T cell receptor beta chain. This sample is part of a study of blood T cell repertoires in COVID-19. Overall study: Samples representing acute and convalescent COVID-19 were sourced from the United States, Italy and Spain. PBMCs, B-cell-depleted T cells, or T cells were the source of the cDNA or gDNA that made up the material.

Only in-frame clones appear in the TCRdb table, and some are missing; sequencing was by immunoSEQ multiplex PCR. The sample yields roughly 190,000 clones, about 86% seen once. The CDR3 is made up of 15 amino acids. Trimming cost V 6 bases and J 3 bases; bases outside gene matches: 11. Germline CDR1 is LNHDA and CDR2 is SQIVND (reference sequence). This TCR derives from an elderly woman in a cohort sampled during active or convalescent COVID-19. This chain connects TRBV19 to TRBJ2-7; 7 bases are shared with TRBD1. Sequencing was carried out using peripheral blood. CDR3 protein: CASRLQTGNYYEQYF. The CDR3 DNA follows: TGTGCCAGTAGACTCCAGACAGGGAATTACTACGAGCAGTACTTC.